This TCR beta chain was recorded in a study of spatial heterogeneity in lung cancer. This clonotype has more than one count but fewer than ten. The time point here: sample taken at primary tumor resection. Unsorted tumor, nontumor lung tissue or cryopreserved PBMC supplied the whole RNA. TCRdb itself ran the 5' RACE reads through MiXCR, one entry per CDR3 protein. The sample holds around 92,000 distinct CDR3 sequences; approximately 12% are singletons and the top ten take 35% to 50%. The CDR3 loop spans 13 amino acids. Germline V CDR1 and CDR2: MDHEN, SYDVKM. Trimming cost V 4 bases and J 5 bases, with 12 bases left between them.

The chain recombines TRBV28 with TRBJ2-7; D is unresolved. The sample consisted of PBMCs, taken at surgery. This clonotype was sampled from a male donor with early-stage non-small cell lung cancer. The CDR3 sequence: CASSSKEAHEQYF. In DNA form, the CDR3 reads TGTGCCAGCAGTTCGAAAGAGGCCCACGAGCAGTACTTC.